These T cell receptor beta chains were read from a single sample in a study of neurological immune-mediated disorders. TCRdb itself ran the 5' RACE reads through MiXCR, one entry per CDR3 protein. The profile shows about 50,000 distinct CDR3 sequences, 4% to 5.5% of them singletons. The material sequenced was PBMCs. These receptors all come from a man aged 45-60 years with multiple sclerosis. CDR3s include the opening cysteine and the closing phenylalanine or tryptophan. Fields, in order: J gene, clone size, V gene, CDR3 length, CDR3 protein. Some rows have no size entry. The others give once, few or many, or a class for an expanded clone.

j_gene: TRBJ2-2; abundance: many; v_gene: TRBV20-1; len: 13; CDR3aa: CSARSGGTGELFF
j_gene: TRBJ2-5; abundance: few; v_gene: TRBV27; len: 15; CDR3aa: CASSLGSWSRETQYF
j_gene: TRBJ2-3; abundance: many; v_gene: TRBV5-1; len: 17; CDR3aa: CASSLNGGRPSTDTQYF
j_gene: TRBJ2-6; abundance: many; v_gene: TRBV7-9; len: 15; CDR3aa: CASSLGGRGANVLTF
j_gene: TRBJ2-5; abundance: many; v_gene: TRBV7-9; len: 10; CDR3aa: CASGRETQYF
j_gene: TRBJ1-5; abundance: many; v_gene: TRBV28; len: 17; CDR3aa: CASSGLLTDDSNQPQHF
j_gene: TRBJ1-1; abundance: many; v_gene: TRBV7-9; len: 14; CDR3aa: CASSVWTGHTEAFF
j_gene: TRBJ1-1; abundance: many; v_gene: TRBV7-6; len: 14; CDR3aa: CASSLVIGGTEAFF
j_gene: TRBJ1-6; abundance: few; v_gene: TRBV5-1; len: 14; CDR3aa: CASSSELPSSPLNF
j_gene: TRBJ2-3; abundance: many; v_gene: TRBV10-3; len: 16; CDR3aa: CAISDPGGSSTDTQYF
j_gene: TRBJ1-2; abundance: many; v_gene: TRBV9; len: 14; CDR3aa: CASSVDRVIYGYTF
j_gene: TRBJ2-1; abundance: many; v_gene: TRBV4-1; len: 15; CDR3aa: CASSDSGGVYNEQFF
j_gene: TRBJ2-1; abundance: many; v_gene: TRBV11-2; len: 15; CDR3aa: CASSLGLGPYNEQFF
j_gene: TRBJ2-1; abundance: many; v_gene: TRBV7-9; len: 18; CDR3aa: CASSPTDWGRDPNNEQFF
j_gene: TRBJ2-3; abundance: many; v_gene: TRBV28; len: 15; CDR3aa: CASSFLAGSTDTQYF
j_gene: TRBJ2-6; abundance: -; v_gene: TRBV19; len: 18; CDR3aa: CASSSGGRLNSGANVLTF
j_gene: TRBJ2-4; abundance: -; v_gene: TRBV12-3/TRBV12-4; len: 13; CDR3aa: CASSPPTGGIQYF